The 8 T cell receptor beta chains given below trace back to one sample, sequenced in a study of low-dose radiotherapy and immunotherapy resistance in tumors (dated by TCRdb to between 2022 and 2023). TCRdb names Illumina HiSeq 2500 as the instrument used. First-strand cDNA was synthesized using Superscript III and a set of TRAV- and TRBV-specific primers, so that both TCRalpha and TCRbeta chains were covered. TCRs were amplified with Phusion for 20 to 25 PCR cycles, with a constant-region primer paired with the adapter attached to the V primers. TCRdb ran its own pipeline on the public reads, namely fastp trimming at Q25 and MiXCR clone calling, and kept in-frame beta chains. CDR3 protein duplicates are merged, each entry listing the most common genes and DNA. The sample data list tens of thousands of distinct CDR3 sequences, and 15% to 20% of these were observed just once. The leading ten clones occupy 1.4% to 1.5% of the sample.

According to the study, the label for this sample's time point signals: after trial treatment. The treatment or condition tag for this specimen amounts to: LDRT plus nivolumab, ipilimumab, low-dose cyclophosphamide and aspirin (RACIN trial). The sequenced sample was PBMCs, obtained after low-dose radiotherapy plus immunotherapy. The receptors originated from a male donor with prostate cancer.

Only a few counts were recorded for this clonotype. The rearrangement uses TRBV2 and TRBJ1-2; no clear D. V was shortened by 0 bases and J by 6 bases, with 8 bases between the two germline ends. Germline V gene data show CDR1 as SNHLY and CDR2 as FYNNEI. There are 13 residues in the CDR3. This chain's CDR3 is CASSEARADGYTF. The CDR3 DNA reads as TGTGCCAGCAGTGAAGCGCGGGCAGATGGCTACACCTTC. Variable domain in full (rest from reference TRBV2 and TRBJ1-2): EPEVTQTPSHQVTQMGQEVILRCVPISNHLYFYWYRQILGQKVEFLVSFYNNEISEKSEIFDDQFSVERPDGSNFTLKIRSTKLEDSAMYFCASSEARADGYTFGSGTRLTVV.

This rearrangement joins TRBV20-1 to TRBJ1-1; D perhaps matches TRBD1 (6 bases). The germline gives CDR1 DFQATT, CDR2 SNEGSKA (reference sequence). Trimming removed 3 bases from V and 5 bases from J, with 13 bases in between. The CDR3 length is 13 residues. CDR3 coding DNA: TGCAGTGCTAGGGGGACAAGGGCAACTGAAGCTTTCTTT. Protein: CSARGTRATEAFF.

This clonotype was seen many times. The V gene is TRBV7-9, the J gene TRBJ2-1, with unresolved D. The CDR3 runs 11 residues. CDR1 and CDR2 (germline): SEHNR, FQNEAQ (reference sequence). Trimming took off 2 bases at V and 15 bases at J, with 11 bases between the two ends. CDR3 region: CASSLREYPFF. Written as DNA, the CDR3 is TGTGCCAGCAGCTTAAGAGAGTACCCGTTCTTC.

This clonotype was seen many times. V and J are TRBV27 and TRBJ2-3, with D perhaps assigned TRBD1 or TRBD2 (5 bases each). This CDR3 region has 16 residues. Trimming took 4 bases from V and 4 from J, leaving 18 bases between them. Germline V gives CDR1 MNHEY, CDR2 SMNVEV (reference sequence). The CDR3 protein is CASSSRAGAGPDTQYF. CDR3 DNA: TGTGCCAGCAGTTCCCGAGCCGGGGCAGGGCCAGATACGCAGTATTTT.

As to this clonotype: A read error likely explains this, since a far larger clone differs by one base. The CDR3 here is CAISARTGASFEQYF. The CDR3 coding sequence is TGTGCCATCAGTGCAAGGACAGGGGCGTCCTTCGAGCAGTACTTC. The V call is TRBV6-1, the J call TRBJ2-7, with 9 positions matching TRBD1. Germline values: CDR1 MNHNS, CDR2 SASEGT. This CDR3 has 15 residues.

This sequence joins TRBV18 and TRBJ1-5, with unresolved D. The CDR3 is 14 residues long. With 2 bases removed from V and 2 bases from J, the gap between germline ends came to 7 bases. CDR1 is KGHSH, CDR2 LQKENI, per germline. The CDR3 bases are TGTGCCAGCTCACCAGGGGTCGGCAATCAGCCCCAGCATTTT. It is translated as CASSPGVGNQPQHF.

This clonotype has at least ten counts. V gene TRBV3-1 combines with J gene TRBJ1-5, with unresolved D. Trimming took off 0 bases at V and 11 bases at J, with 11 bases between the two ends. The germline V gene encodes CDR1 LGHDT and CDR2 YNNKEL (reference sequence). The CDR3 totals 13 residues. CDR3 in DNA: TGTGCCAGCAGCCAAGAGGGTGGGAAGTCCCAGCATTTT. Translation gives CASSQEGGKSQHF. Full variable domain (outside the CDR3, taken from reference TRBV3-1 and TRBJ1-5): DTAVSQTPKYLVTQMGNDKSIKCEQNLGHDTMYWYKQDSKKFLKIMFSYNNKELIINETVPNRFSPKSPDKAHLNLHINSLELGDSAVYFCASSQEGGKSQHFGDGTRLSIL.

The chain's CDR3 is CASSLGAGLQETQYF. CDR3 bases: TGCGCCAGCAGCTTGGGGGCAGGGCTACAGGAGACCCAGTACTTC. This rearrangement joins TRBV5-1 to TRBJ2-5, with D possibly TRBD1 on 5 matching bases. This CDR3 spans 15 amino acids. Germline assignment: CDR1 SGHRS and CDR2 YFSETQ. V lost 0 bases and J 5 bases, leaving 14 bases between the germline ends. Variable domain in full (rest from reference TRBV5-1 and TRBJ2-5): KAGVTQTPRYLIKTRGQQVTLSCSPISGHRSVSWYQQTPGQGLQFLFEYFSETQRNKGNFPGRFSGRQFSNSRSEMNVSTLELGDSALYLCASSLGAGLQETQYFGPGTRLLVL.